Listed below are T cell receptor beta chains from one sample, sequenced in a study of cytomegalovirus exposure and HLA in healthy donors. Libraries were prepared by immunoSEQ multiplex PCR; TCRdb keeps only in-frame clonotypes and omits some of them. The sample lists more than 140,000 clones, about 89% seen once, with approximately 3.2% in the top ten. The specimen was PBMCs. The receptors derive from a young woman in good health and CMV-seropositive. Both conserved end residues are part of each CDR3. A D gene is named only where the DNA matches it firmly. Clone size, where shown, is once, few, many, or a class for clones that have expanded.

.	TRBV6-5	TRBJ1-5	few	CASSNGRDQPQHF	TGTGCCAGCAGCAATGGGAGGGATCAGCCCCAGCATTTT
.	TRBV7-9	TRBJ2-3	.	CASSPSRGATDTQYF	TGTGCCAGCAGCCCTAGCAGGGGAGCCACAGATACGCAGTATTTT
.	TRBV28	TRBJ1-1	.	CASGERDRYTEAFF	TGTGCCAGCGGCGAACGAGACAGATACACTGAAGCTTTCTTT
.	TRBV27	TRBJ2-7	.	CASSPGANSYEQYF	TGTGCCAGCAGCCCGGGAGCCAACTCCTACGAGCAGTACTTC
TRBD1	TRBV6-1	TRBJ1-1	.	CASSADRGNTEAFF	TGTGCCAGCAGTGCGGACAGGGGGAACACTGAAGCTTTCTTT
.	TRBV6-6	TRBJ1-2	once	CASTKGLEGVGYTF	TGTGCCAGCACCAAGGGCCTTGAAGGGGTTGGCTACACCTTC
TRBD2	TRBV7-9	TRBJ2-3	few	CASDLGLAHTDTQYF	TGTGCCAGCGACCTCGGACTAGCGCACACAGATACGCAGTATTTT
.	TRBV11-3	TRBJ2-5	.	CASSSGIGSFQETQYF	TGTGCCAGCAGCTCGGGGATCGGTAGCTTCCAAGAGACCCAGTACTTC
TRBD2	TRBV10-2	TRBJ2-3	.	CASSDMNSGSHTDTQYF	TGCGCCAGCAGTGACATGAATAGCGGGTCCCACACAGATACGCAGTATTTT
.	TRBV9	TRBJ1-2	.	CASSVEIAPNYGYTF	TGTGCCAGCAGCGTAGAGATCGCGCCTAACTATGGCTACACCTTC
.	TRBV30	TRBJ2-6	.	CAWSVPGSGANVLTF	TGTGCCTGGAGTGTACCGGGGTCTGGGGCCAACGTCCTGACTTTC
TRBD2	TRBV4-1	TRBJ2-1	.	CASSPHLLAGGPSEQFF	TGCGCCAGCAGCCCCCATCTACTAGCGGGAGGGCCTAGTGAGCAGTTCTTC
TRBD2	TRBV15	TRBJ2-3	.	CATSRATSGRATRADTQYF	TGTGCCACCAGCAGAGCCACTAGCGGGAGGGCCACGAGGGCAGATACGCAGTATTTT
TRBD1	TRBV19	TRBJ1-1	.	CASSKIRTGADTEAFF	TGTGCCAGTAGTAAGATACGGACAGGGGCGGACACTGAAGCTTTCTTT
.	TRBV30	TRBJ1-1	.	CAWGRGGIGAFF	TGTGCCTGGGGCCGTGGGGGGATAGGAGCTTTCTTT
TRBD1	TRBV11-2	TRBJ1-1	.	CASSLTGQGTNTEAFF	TGTGCCAGCAGCCTCACGGGACAGGGGACGAACACTGAAGCTTTCTTT
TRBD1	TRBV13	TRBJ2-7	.	CASSFSGTGAYEQYF	TGTGCCAGCAGCTTCTCCGGGACAGGGGCGTACGAGCAGTACTTC
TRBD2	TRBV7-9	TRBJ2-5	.	CASSLGGTSGRETQYF	TGTGCCAGCAGCTTAGGGGGGACTAGCGGGAGAGAGACCCAGTACTTC
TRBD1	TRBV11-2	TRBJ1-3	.	CASSIGTGPGNTIYF	TGTGCCAGCAGCATCGGGACAGGTCCGGGAAACACCATATATTTT
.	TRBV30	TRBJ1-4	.	CAWSRRGGGEKLFF	TGTGCCTGGTCTCGCAGGGGCGGTGGTGAAAAACTGTTTTTT
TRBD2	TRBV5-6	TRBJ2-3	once	CASSFLAGGQTDTQYF	TGTGCCAGCAGCTTTTTAGCGGGAGGGCAGACAGATACGCAGTATTTT
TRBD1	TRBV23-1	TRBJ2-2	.	CASSLGPRGQDTGELFF	TGCGCCAGCAGTCTTGGACCGAGGGGGCAAGACACCGGGGAGCTGTTTTTT
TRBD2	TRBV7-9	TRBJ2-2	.	CASSRTGTRLGELFF	TGTGCCAGCAGCCGAACCGGGACTAGACTAGGGGAGCTGTTTTTT
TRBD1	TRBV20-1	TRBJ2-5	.	CSADREETQYF	TGCAGTGCTGACAGGGAGGAGACCCAGTACTTC